This entry is about one T cell receptor (beta chain). No antigen is known for it. This sample is drawn from a study of T cell responses to AZD1222 COVID-19 vaccine. The repertoire was sequenced with immunoSEQ multiplex PCR; TCRdb's copy has only in-frame clones and lacks some. The profile covers about 190,000 clones, with roughly 90% appearing a single time and roughly 0.98% taken by the ten largest. V shed 1 base and J shed 2 bases, with 12 bases lying between them. This CDR3 has 15 residues. Per the germline V gene, CDR1 is LGHDT and CDR2 is YNNKEL (reference sequence). Overall study findings and caveats: Recipients of AZD1222 seropositive at baseline numbered only 5 or 6. Once two AZD1222 doses were given, Spike-specific TCR breadth and depth went up. The sample set comprised mostly white British donors with more females, and clonal diversity was possibly underestimated.

The chain is built from TRBV3-1 (or the pseudogene TRBV3-2) and TRBJ2-7; D is perhaps TRBD2 (5 bases). This material consisted of peripheral blood, taken on day 0 of AZD1222 vaccination. The receptor was isolated from an adult in good health. This CDR3 reads CASSQAAWRTYEQYF. The CDR3 DNA is TGTGCCAGCAGCCAAGCAGCGTGGAGGACCTACGAGCAGTACTTC.